This TCR beta chain is from a study of blood T cell repertoires in COVID-19. Study at large: Sites in the United States, Italy and Spain provided acute and convalescent COVID-19 samples.

V was pared by 4 bases and J by 5 bases, with 10 bases between. This CDR3 has 13 amino acids. Per the germline V gene, CDR1 is SGDLS and CDR2 is YYNGEE. The method was immunoSEQ multiplex PCR; TCRdb's version includes in-frame clones alone and lacks a portion of them. The sample contains tens of thousands of clones, around 75% of which appear only once. The receptor was isolated from a human donor in a cohort sampled during active COVID-19. Sequencing was done on a sample of peripheral blood. The chain has TRBV9 and TRBJ2-1; D is unresolved. CDR3 in amino acids: CASSLTKDNEQFF. Here the CDR3 DNA reads TGTGCCAGCAGCTTAACTAAGGACAATGAGCAGTTCTTC.